This TCR beta chain stems from a study of radiation and T cells in renal cell carcinoma. At the level of the study: Nephrectomy followed 15 Gy stereotactic body radiation by 4 weeks.

Time point: blood 2 weeks post-SBRT. Noted treatment: 15 Gy SBRT to primary tumor, nephrectomy 4 weeks later. This renal cell carcinoma was of the clear cell type. Trimming took 1 base from V and 1 from J, leaving 9 bases between them. Germline V lookup: CDR1 SGHDT, CDR2 YYEEEE. The CDR3 is 15 amino acids. Produced via immunoSEQ multiplex PCR; TCRdb's table is partial and in-frame only. The table shows some 130,000 clones, with more than 80% occurring only once. The receptor was isolated from a woman aged 60-75 years with renal cell carcinoma. The V call is TRBV5-6, the J call TRBJ1-5, with D hard to call. Sequences were derived from blood, sampled from a patient whose treatment included radiotherapy and nephrectomy. CDR3 in amino acids: CASSLRGPSNQPQHF. As DNA, the CDR3 is TGTGCCAGCAGCTTGCGAGGCCCGAGCAATCAGCCCCAGCATTTT.